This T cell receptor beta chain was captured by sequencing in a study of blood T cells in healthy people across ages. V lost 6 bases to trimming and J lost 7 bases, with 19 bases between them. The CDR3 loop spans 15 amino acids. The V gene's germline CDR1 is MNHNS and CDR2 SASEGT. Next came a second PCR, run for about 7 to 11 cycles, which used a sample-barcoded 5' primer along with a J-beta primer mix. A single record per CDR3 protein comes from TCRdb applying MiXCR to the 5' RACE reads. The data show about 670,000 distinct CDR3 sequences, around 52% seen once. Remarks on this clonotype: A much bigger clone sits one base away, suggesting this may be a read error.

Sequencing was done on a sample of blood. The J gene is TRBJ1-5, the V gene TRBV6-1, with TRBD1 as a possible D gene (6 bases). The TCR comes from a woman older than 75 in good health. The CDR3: CASSDAGGVGQPQHF. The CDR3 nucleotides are TGTGCCAGCAGCGACGCGGGGGGCGTTGGACAGCCCCAGCATTTT.